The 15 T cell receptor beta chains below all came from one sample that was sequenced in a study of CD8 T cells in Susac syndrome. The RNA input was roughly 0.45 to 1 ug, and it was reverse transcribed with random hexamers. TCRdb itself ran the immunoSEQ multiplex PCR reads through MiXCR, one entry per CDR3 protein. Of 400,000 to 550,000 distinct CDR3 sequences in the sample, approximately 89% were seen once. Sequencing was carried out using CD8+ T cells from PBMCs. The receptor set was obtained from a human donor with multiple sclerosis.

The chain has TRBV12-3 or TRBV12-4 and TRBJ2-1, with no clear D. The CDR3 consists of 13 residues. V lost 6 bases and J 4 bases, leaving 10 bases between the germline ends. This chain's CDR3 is CASSPVEYNEQFF. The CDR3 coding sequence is TGTGCCAGCAGCCCTGTCGAGTACAATGAGCAGTTCTTC.

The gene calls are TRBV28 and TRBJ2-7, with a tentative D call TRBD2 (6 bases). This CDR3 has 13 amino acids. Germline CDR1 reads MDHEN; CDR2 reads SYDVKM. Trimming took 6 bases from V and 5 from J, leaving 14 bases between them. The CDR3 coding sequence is TGTGCCAGCAGCCCCCGGACTATTCACGAGCAGTACTTC. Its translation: CASSPRTIHEQYF.

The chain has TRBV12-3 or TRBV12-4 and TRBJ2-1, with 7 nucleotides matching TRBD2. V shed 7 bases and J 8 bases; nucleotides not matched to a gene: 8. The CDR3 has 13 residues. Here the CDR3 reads CASTRRERDEQFF. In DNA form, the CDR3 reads TGTGCCAGCACCCGGCGGGAGAGGGATGAGCAGTTCTTC.

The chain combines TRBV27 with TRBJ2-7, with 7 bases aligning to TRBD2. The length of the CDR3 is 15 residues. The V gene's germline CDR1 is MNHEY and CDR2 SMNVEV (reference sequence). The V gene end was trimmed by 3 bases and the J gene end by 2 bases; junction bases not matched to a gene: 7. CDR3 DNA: TGTGCCAGCAGTTTTTTAAGCGGGACCACCTACGAGCAGTACTTC. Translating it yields CASSFLSGTTYEQYF.

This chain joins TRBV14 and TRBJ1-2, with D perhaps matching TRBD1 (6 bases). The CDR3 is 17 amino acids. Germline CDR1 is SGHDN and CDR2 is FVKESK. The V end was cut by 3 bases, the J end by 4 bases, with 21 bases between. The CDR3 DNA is TGTGCCAGCAGCCACGGCAGACAGGATAGGTGGGGCTATGGCTACACCTTC. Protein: CASSHGRQDRWGYGYTF.

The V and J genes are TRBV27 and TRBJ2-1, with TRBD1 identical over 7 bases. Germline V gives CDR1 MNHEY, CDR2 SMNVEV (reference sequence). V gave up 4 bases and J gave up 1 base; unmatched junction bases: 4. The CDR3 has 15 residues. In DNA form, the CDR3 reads TGTGCCAGCAGTTCTCCGGGACAGTCCTACAATGAGCAGTTCTTC. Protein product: CASSSPGQSYNEQFF.

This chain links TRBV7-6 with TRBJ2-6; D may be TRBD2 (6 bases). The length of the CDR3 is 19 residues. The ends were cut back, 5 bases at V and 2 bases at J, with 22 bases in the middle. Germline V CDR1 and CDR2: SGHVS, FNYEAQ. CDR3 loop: CASSQFLTPGETGANVLTF. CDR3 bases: TGTGCCAGCAGCCAATTTCTTACCCCGGGGGAGACTGGGGCCAACGTCCTGACTTTC. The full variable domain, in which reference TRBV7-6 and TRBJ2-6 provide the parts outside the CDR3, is GAGVSQSPRYKVTKRGQDVALRCDPISGHVSLYWYRQALGQGPEFLTYFNYEAQQDKSGLPNDRFSAERPEGSISTLTIQRTEQRDSAMYRCASSQFLTPGETGANVLTFGAGSRLTVL.

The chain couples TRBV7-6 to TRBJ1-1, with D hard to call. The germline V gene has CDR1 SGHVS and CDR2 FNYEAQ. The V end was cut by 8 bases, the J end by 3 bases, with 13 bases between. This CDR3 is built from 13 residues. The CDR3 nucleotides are TGTGCCAGCTCTCTTGGGGAGGACACTGAAGCTTTCTTT. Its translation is CASSLGEDTEAFF.

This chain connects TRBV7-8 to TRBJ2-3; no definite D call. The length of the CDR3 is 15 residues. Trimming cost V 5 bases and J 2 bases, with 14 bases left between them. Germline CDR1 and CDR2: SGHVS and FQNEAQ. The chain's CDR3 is CASSTVDPATDTQYF. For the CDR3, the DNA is TGTGCCAGCAGCACCGTGGACCCCGCCACAGATACGCAGTATTTT.

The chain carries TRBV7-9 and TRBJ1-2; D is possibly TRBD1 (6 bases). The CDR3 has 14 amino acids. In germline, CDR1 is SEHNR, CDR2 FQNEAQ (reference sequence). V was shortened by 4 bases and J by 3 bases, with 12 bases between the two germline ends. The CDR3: CASSSPGHHYGYTF. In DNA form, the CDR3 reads TGTGCCAGCAGCTCCCCGGGACACCACTATGGCTACACCTTC.

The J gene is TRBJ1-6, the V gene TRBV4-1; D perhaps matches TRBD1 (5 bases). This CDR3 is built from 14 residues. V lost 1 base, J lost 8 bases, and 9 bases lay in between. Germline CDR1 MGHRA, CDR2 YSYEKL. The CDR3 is CASSQVGVDSPLHF. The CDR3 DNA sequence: TGCGCCAGCAGCCAAGTGGGGGTGGATTCACCCCTCCACTTT.

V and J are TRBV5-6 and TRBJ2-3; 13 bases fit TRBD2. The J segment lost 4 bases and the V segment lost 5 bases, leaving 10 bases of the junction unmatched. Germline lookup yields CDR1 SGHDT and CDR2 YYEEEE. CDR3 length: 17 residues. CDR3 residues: CASRILAGGPYSDTQYF. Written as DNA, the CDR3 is TGTGCCAGCAGAATACTAGCGGGGGGGCCTTACTCAGATACGCAGTATTTT.

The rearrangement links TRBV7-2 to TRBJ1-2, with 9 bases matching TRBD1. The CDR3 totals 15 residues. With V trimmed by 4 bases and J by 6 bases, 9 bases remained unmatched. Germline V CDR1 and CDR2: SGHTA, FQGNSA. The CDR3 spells CASSSGTGRLDGYTF. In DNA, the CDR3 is TGTGCCAGCAGCTCTGGGACAGGGCGATTGGATGGCTACACCTTC.

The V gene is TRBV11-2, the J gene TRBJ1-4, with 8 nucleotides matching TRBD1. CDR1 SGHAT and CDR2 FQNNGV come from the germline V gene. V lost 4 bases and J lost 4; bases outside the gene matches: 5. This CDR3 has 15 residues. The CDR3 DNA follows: TGTGCCAGCAGCTCGCCGGGACAGGATAATGAAAAACTGTTTTTT. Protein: CASSSPGQDNEKLFF.

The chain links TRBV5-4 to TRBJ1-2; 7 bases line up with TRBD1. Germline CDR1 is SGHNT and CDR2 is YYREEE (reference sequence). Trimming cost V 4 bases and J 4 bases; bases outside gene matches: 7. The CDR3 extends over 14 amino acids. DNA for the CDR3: TGTGCCAGCAGCCACGAGACAGGGCTCTATGGCTACACCTTC. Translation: CASSHETGLYGYTF.